A single sample gave rise to the 20 T cell receptor beta chains below, sequenced in a study of blood T cell repertoires in COVID-19. Using immunoSEQ multiplex PCR, the repertoire was profiled, and TCRdb retains in-frame clones only, with some absent. Of around 120,000 clones in the sample, 78% were seen once. Sequencing input: peripheral blood. The receptor source for this set is a man aged 65-85 years with acute or convalescent COVID-19.

The chain carries TRBV7-3 and TRBJ1-1; D may be TRBD1 (5 bases). The length of the CDR3 is 13 residues. Per germline, CDR1 SGHTA and CDR2 FQGTGA. The V gene lost 4 bases and the J gene lost 5 bases, with 11 bases spanning the gap. Here the CDR3 DNA reads TGTGCCAGCAGCTCGCATCAGGGAACTGAAGCTTTCTTT. It yields the protein CASSSHQGTEAFF.

This chain connects TRBV25-1 to TRBJ2-1; D remains unclear. V was trimmed by 6 bases and J by 3 bases, leaving 9 bases between them. The CDR3 is 13 residues long. Per the germline V gene, CDR1 is MGHDK and CDR2 is SYGVNS. The CDR3 sequence is CASRSSFYNEQFF. The DNA for the CDR3 is TGTGCCAGCAGATCTAGTTTCTACAATGAGCAGTTCTTC.

V gene TRBV29-1 combines with J gene TRBJ1-2, with 8 bases aligning to TRBD1. CDR1 and CDR2 from the germline V gene are SQVTM and ANQGSEA. CDR3 length: 13 amino acids. Losses at the gene ends were 6 bases for V and 1 base for J; bases not matched to a gene: 4. The CDR3 bases are TGCAGCGTAGCCGGACAGGGTAACTATGGCTACACCTTC. This codes for CSVAGQGNYGYTF.

This chain uses TRBV30 with TRBJ1-2; no clear D gene. The ends were cut back, 5 bases at V and 1 base at J, with 5 bases in the middle. The CDR3 has 11 amino acids. Germline CDR1 is GTSNPN and CDR2 is SVGIG (reference sequence). CDR3 nucleotide sequence: TGTGCCTGGTACGGTAACTATGGCTACACCTTC. Its protein is CAWYGNYGYTF.

The V call is TRBV7-7, the J call TRBJ2-1; D may be TRBD1 (6 bases). This CDR3 has 14 amino acids. Germline V CDR1 and CDR2: SSHAT, FNYEAQ (reference sequence). The V end lost 0 bases, the J end lost 3 bases, and 6 bases lay between the germline ends. This chain's CDR3 is CASSLAGGYNEQFF. The CDR3 nucleotides read TGTGCCAGCAGCTTAGCAGGGGGCTACAATGAGCAGTTCTTC.

V and J are TRBV6-5 and TRBJ2-1, with D uncertain. Trimming pared 1 base from V and 5 bases from J, leaving 6 bases between. The germline V gene has CDR1 MNHEY and CDR2 SVGAGI. The CDR3 has 13 amino acids. The CDR3 bases are TGTGCCAGCAGTTACTTTGGCAACAATGAGCAGTTCTTC. Translating it yields CASSYFGNNEQFF.

The chain carries TRBV5-6 and TRBJ1-1; 9 bases map to TRBD1. The J segment lost 3 bases and the V segment lost 10 bases, leaving 13 bases of the junction unmatched. This CDR3 has 15 amino acids. CDR1 and CDR2 from the germline V gene are SGHDT and YYEEEE. CDR3: CALCWHRGRHTEAFF. DNA for the CDR3: TGTGCCTTATGCTGGCACAGGGGGCGGCACACTGAAGCTTTCTTT.

The chain has TRBV18 and TRBJ2-1, with 10 bases identical to TRBD2. The trim removed 6 bases at V and 10 bases at J, leaving 15 bases unmatched. Germline loops: CDR1 KGHSH, CDR2 LQKENI. This CDR3 contains 16 residues. CDR3 coding DNA: TGTGCCAGCTCTCTTCAGCGGGGGGGCCAGGCAGGGGAGCAGTTCTTC. Amino acid sequence: CASSLQRGGQAGEQFF.

This clone was picked up a small number of times. The chain has TRBV7-6 and TRBJ1-2, with a tentative D call TRBD1 (5 bases). The V gene lost 1 base and the J gene lost 2 bases, with 20 bases spanning the gap. The V gene's germline CDR1 is SGHVS and CDR2 FNYEAQ. The CDR3 sequence is 18 residues long. This chain's CDR3 is CASSLGTPLQVYNYGYTF. The CDR3 nucleotides are TGTGCCAGCAGCTTAGGAACCCCCCTACAGGTGTACAACTATGGCTACACCTTC.

This sequence joins TRBV5-6 and TRBJ2-5; D possibly corresponds to TRBD1 (7 bases). V lost 4 bases and J 4 bases, leaving 17 bases between the germline ends. Germline-derived CDR1 and CDR2 are SGHDT and YYEEEE. This CDR3 is built from 15 residues. CDR3 sequence reads: CASSHSGGGSETQYF. The CDR3 DNA follows: TGTGCCAGCAGCCACTCCGGAGGGGGCTCAGAGACCCAGTACTTC.

The rearrangement joins TRBV9 to TRBJ2-5; possibly TRBD1 for D (6 bases). CDR1 and CDR2 (germline): SGDLS, YYNGEE. Trimming took 4 bases from V and 0 from J, leaving 19 bases between them. The CDR3 loop spans 17 amino acids. In DNA form, the CDR3 reads TGTGCCAGCAGCCAGGGGTTGGGCAGGCAGTACCAAGAGACCCAGTACTTC. Its protein is CASSQGLGRQYQETQYF.

V and J are TRBV29-1 and TRBJ2-3; TRBD2 might be the D (6 bases). Germline-derived CDR1 and CDR2 are SQVTM and ANQGSEA. Trimming removed 3 bases from V and 4 bases from J, with 14 bases in between. This CDR3 is built from 14 residues. This CDR3 reads CSVEIAVGADTQYF. The CDR3, as DNA: TGCAGCGTTGAGATAGCGGTGGGGGCAGATACGCAGTATTTT.

The chain recombines TRBV5-5 with TRBJ1-1; the match to TRBD1 covers 7 bases. Germline trimming cut 3 bases from V and 0 bases from J; bases unmatched to any gene: 5. Germline V gives CDR1 SGHKS, CDR2 YYEKEE (reference sequence). This CDR3 contains 15 residues. This chain's CDR3 is CASSSLQGMNTEAFF. In DNA, the CDR3 is TGTGCCAGCAGCTCTCTACAGGGGATGAACACTGAAGCTTTCTTT.

The chain has TRBV5-4 and TRBJ2-7; 11 nucleotides match TRBD1. The CDR3 covers 15 residues. V shed 4 bases and J 4 bases; nucleotides not matched to a gene: 7. Germline CDR1 SGHNT, CDR2 YYREEE (reference sequence). The CDR3 sequence is CASSTRDRGGYEQYF. The CDR3 nucleotides read TGTGCCAGCAGCACCAGGGACAGGGGGGGTTACGAGCAGTACTTC.

This sequence joins TRBV5-1 and TRBJ1-2, with 7 nucleotides matching TRBD1. The CDR3 loop spans 15 amino acids. In germline, CDR1 is SGHRS, CDR2 YFSETQ. J was trimmed by 4 bases and V by 4 bases; bases with no gene match: 10. CDR3 loop: CASSTGQLDAYGYTF. CDR3 bases: TGCGCCAGCAGCACGGGACAGCTTGATGCCTATGGCTACACCTTC.

This chain links TRBV5-1 with TRBJ2-1, with 11 bases identical to TRBD2. The CDR3 length is 17 residues. The junction had 16 bases not matched to a gene; V was cut back by 4 bases and J by 10 bases. Germline V gene data show CDR1 as SGHRS and CDR2 as YFSETQ. The CDR3 region has the DNA TGCGCCAGCAGCGATCTAGCGGGGGGAGGAGGACAAGGGGAGCAGTTCTTC. It translates to CASSDLAGGGGQGEQFF.

V gene TRBV5-1 combines with J gene TRBJ1-2; tentative D call: TRBD1 (6 bases). The V gene lost 0 bases and the J gene lost 7 bases, with 16 bases spanning the gap. CDR1 and CDR2 (germline): SGHRS, YFSETQ. This CDR3 contains 15 residues. This CDR3 is CASSLAGGGRSGYTF. CDR3 bases: TGCGCCAGCAGCTTGGCCGGGGGGGGCCGGTCTGGCTACACCTTC.

The V call is TRBV6-6, the J call TRBJ2-5; TRBD1 matches 7 bases. CDR3 length equals 14 residues. The germline V gene encodes CDR1 MNHNY and CDR2 SVGAGI (reference sequence). J lost 6 bases, V lost 6 bases, and 10 bases had no gene match. CDR3 in DNA: TGTGCCAGCAGCCCAGACAGGGCTGTAAAGACCCAGTACTTC. Protein: CASSPDRAVKTQYF.

The gene calls are TRBV29-1 and TRBJ1-5; TRBD1 is a possible D gene (6 bases). V was cut by 4 bases and J by 1 base, with 11 bases left in between. CDR1 and CDR2 (germline): SQVTM, ANQGSEA. The CDR3 contains 14 residues. This CDR3 reads CSVVEQGSNQPQHF. CDR3 nucleotides: TGCAGCGTTGTAGAACAGGGAAGCAATCAGCCCCAGCATTTT. The full variable domain, with the rest looked up from reference TRBV29-1 and TRBJ1-5, is SAVISQKPSRDICQRGTSLTIQCQVDSQVTMMFWYRQQPGQSLTLIATANQGSEATYESGFVIDKFPISRPNLTFSTLTVSNMSPEDSSIYLCSVVEQGSNQPQHFGDGTRLSIL.

The chain is built from TRBV12-2 and TRBJ2-5; TRBD2 reflects the table's D call only, with no check against the DNA. TRBV12-2 corresponds to a pseudogene. This CDR3 has 18 amino acids. The CDR3 loop reads CASRRRLGTSGDKETQYF. The CDR3 DNA follows: TGTGCAAGTCGCCGTCGCCTTGGGACTAGCGGGGACAAAGAGACCCAGTACTTC.